These T cell receptor beta chains were read from a single sample in a study of cytomegalovirus exposure and HLA in healthy donors. TCRdb's table, derived via immunoSEQ multiplex PCR, lists solely in-frame clones and lacks some. The profile covers some 170,000 clones, with approximately 80% appearing a single time and approximately 1.6% taken by the ten largest. The sequenced sample consisted of PBMCs. These receptors were collected from a woman in her twenties or thirties in good health and CMV-seronegative. Each CDR3 is given with its conserved first and last residue. The D gene is left open where the match is weak. Size is omitted from some rows. Given values are once, few, many or a class for expanded clones.

>NA|TRBJ1-4|TRBV6-1|NA
CASSERGPNEKLFF
TGTGCCAGCAGTGAGCGGGGCCCTAATGAAAAACTGTTTTTT
>TRBD1|TRBJ1-2|TRBV5-1|NA
CASSLTGQGSVGGYTF
TGCGCCAGCAGTTTAACGGGACAGGGAAGCGTCGGTGGCTACACCTTC
>TRBD2|TRBJ2-5|TRBV30|NA
CAWSLRLAGKGSQYF
TGTGCCTGGAGTCTAAGACTAGCTGGAAAGGGGTCCCAGTACTTC
>TRBD2|TRBJ2-3|TRBV11-3|NA
CASSFGTSGASTDTQYF
TGTGCCAGCAGCTTTGGAACGAGCGGGGCTAGCACAGATACGCAGTATTTT
>TRBD1|TRBJ2-5|TRBV11-2|NA
CASSPGKGTEETQYF
TGTGCCAGCAGCCCGGGGAAGGGGACAGAAGAGACCCAGTACTTC
>TRBD1|TRBJ1-1|TRBV9|NA
CASSKRTGLTEAFF
TGTGCCAGCAGCAAACGGACAGGGCTCACTGAAGCTTTCTTT
>NA|TRBJ1-3|TRBV19|NA
CASGIGNTIYF
TGTGCCAGCGGGATAGGAAACACCATATATTTT
>TRBD1|TRBJ2-2|TRBV5-6|few
CASSIDRGIGELFF
TGTGCCAGCAGCATCGACAGGGGAATCGGGGAGCTGTTTTTT
>TRBD2|TRBJ2-7|TRBV7-3|few
CASSLSSSGPVYEQYF
TGTGCCAGCAGCTTAAGTAGTAGCGGGCCCGTTTACGAGCAGTACTTC
>TRBD2|TRBJ2-2|TRBV7-7|NA
CASSLTSGGAGELFF
TGTGCTAGCAGCTTGACTAGCGGGGGGGCCGGGGAGCTGTTTTTT
>TRBD2|TRBJ2-2|TRBV12-5|NA
CASGFRTSGANGELFF
TGTGCTAGTGGTTTCCGGACTAGCGGGGCTAACGGGGAGCTGTTTTTT
>NA|TRBJ2-5|TRBV27|NA
CASSLTGETQYF
TGTGCCAGCAGTTTGACTGGAGAAACCCAGTACTTC
>TRBD1|TRBJ1-4|TRBV5-8|NA
CASSEDRGAGEKLFF
TGTGCCAGCAGCGAGGACAGGGGCGCGGGTGAAAAACTGTTTTTT
>NA|TRBJ2-3|TRBV4-1|NA
CASNLGGSGTDTQYF
TGCGCCAGCAATTTAGGAGGATCTGGCACAGATACGCAGTATTTT
>NA|TRBJ1-1|TRBV5-4|few
CASSSTVNTEAFF
TGTGCCAGCAGCTCGACAGTGAACACTGAAGCTTTCTTT
>NA|TRBJ2-7|TRBV5-6|NA
CASSLEVLRSYEQYF
TGTGCCAGCAGCTTGGAAGTTCTCCGGTCCTACGAGCAGTACTTC
>TRBD2|TRBJ2-3|TRBV6-6|NA
CASSPRSGGSTDTQYF
TGTGCCAGCAGTCCCCGTAGCGGGGGGAGCACAGATACGCAGTATTTT
>NA|TRBJ1-3|TRBV7-2|NA
CASRQASSGNTIYF
TGTGCCAGCAGACAGGCGAGCTCTGGAAACACCATATATTTT
>NA|TRBJ1-3|TRBV29-1|NA
CSVEDIRSGNTIYF
TGCAGCGTTGAGGACATACGCTCTGGAAACACCATATATTTT
>TRBD1|TRBJ2-7|TRBV9|few
CASTRGTGPYEQYF
TGTGCCAGCACCCGAGGGACAGGCCCCTACGAGCAGTACTTC
>NA|TRBJ1-5|TRBV19|NA
CASSGTGPQPQHF
TGTGCCAGTAGTGGTACAGGTCCTCAGCCCCAGCATTTT
>NA|TRBJ2-3|TRBV6-1|NA
CASSEYGGSGTDTQYF
TGTGCCAGCAGTGAATATGGGGGCTCTGGCACAGATACGCAGTATTTT
>NA|TRBJ2-5|TRBV2|NA
CASSRDTQETQYF
TGTGCCAGCAGCCGGGACACCCAAGAGACCCAGTACTTC
>TRBD2|TRBJ2-1|TRBV7-9|NA
CASSLSLAGSHNEQFF
TGTGCCAGCAGCTTAAGTTTAGCGGGGAGCCACAATGAGCAGTTCTTC
>NA|TRBJ1-5|TRBV19|NA
CASSIRGSLGNQPQHF
TGTGCCAGTAGTATTAGGGGGTCCTTGGGCAATCAGCCCCAGCATTTT
>TRBD1|TRBJ2-1|TRBV5-1|NA
CASLGQVEQFF
TGCGCCAGCCTCGGACAGGTTGAGCAGTTCTTC